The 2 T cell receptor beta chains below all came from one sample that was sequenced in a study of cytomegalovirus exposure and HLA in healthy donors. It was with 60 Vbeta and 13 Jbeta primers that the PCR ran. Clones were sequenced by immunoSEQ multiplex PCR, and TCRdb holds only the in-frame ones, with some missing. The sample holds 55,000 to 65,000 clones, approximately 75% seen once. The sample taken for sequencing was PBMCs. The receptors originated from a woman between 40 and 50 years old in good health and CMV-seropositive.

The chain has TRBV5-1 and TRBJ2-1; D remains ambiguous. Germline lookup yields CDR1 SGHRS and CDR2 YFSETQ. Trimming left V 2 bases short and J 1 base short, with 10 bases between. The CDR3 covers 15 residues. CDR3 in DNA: TGCGCCAGCAGCTTCGACGGCGGATCCTACAATGAGCAGTTCTTC. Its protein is CASSFDGGSYNEQFF.

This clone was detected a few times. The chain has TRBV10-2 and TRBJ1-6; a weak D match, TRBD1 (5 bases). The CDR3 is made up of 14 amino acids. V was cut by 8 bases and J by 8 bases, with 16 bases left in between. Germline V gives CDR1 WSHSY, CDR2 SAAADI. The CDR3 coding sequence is TGCGCCAGCGGACAATATTCCCGGGATTCACCCCTCCACTTT. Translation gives CASGQYSRDSPLHF.